These T cell receptor beta chains were read from a single sample in a study of T cells after yellow fever vaccination. TCRdb processed the 5' RACE reads anew with MiXCR; each CDR3 protein has one entry. The top ten clones hold 15% of a sample with some 600,000 distinct CDR3 sequences, about 12% of them seen once. The sample was PBMCs, taken on the day of the yellow fever booster vaccination. The origin of the receptors is a man aged 25 to 45 who received the YFV17D yellow fever vaccine. Each CDR3 is given with its conserved first and last residue. The D gene is left open where the match is weak. Some rows mark clone size as missing; the rest say once, few, many or name a class of expanded clone.

j_gene: TRBJ1-1; d_gene: TRBD1; v_gene: TRBV10-3; abundance: few; CDR3aa: CAISGTGMNTEAFF; CDR3nt: TGTGCCATCAGTGGGACAGGGATGAACACTGAAGCTTTCTTT
j_gene: TRBJ2-7; d_gene: TRBD1; v_gene: TRBV28; abundance: NA; CDR3aa: CASSSGGETNEQYF; CDR3nt: TGTGCCAGCAGTTCAGGGGGAGAAACCAACGAGCAGTACTTC
j_gene: TRBJ2-6; d_gene: NA; v_gene: TRBV20-1; abundance: NA; CDR3aa: CSAQVLSGANVLTF; CDR3nt: TGCAGTGCCCAGGTACTCTCTGGGGCCAACGTCCTGACTTTC
j_gene: TRBJ2-1; d_gene: NA; v_gene: TRBV30; abundance: NA; CDR3aa: CAFVAASSYNEQFF; CDR3nt: TGTGCCTTTGTAGCGGCAAGCTCCTACAATGAGCAGTTCTTC
j_gene: TRBJ2-7; d_gene: NA; v_gene: TRBV28; abundance: NA; CDR3aa: CASKDRPTYEQYF; CDR3nt: TGTGCCAGCAAGGACAGACCCACCTACGAGCAGTACTTC
j_gene: TRBJ2-1; d_gene: NA; v_gene: TRBV7-2; abundance: NA; CDR3aa: CASLWRVGNEQFF; CDR3nt: TGTGCCAGCCTTTGGCGGGTTGGCAATGAGCAGTTCTTC
j_gene: TRBJ2-1; d_gene: TRBD1; v_gene: TRBV6-5; abundance: NA; CDR3aa: CASSYSTDRVPPEQFF; CDR3nt: TGTGCCAGCAGTTACTCGACTGACAGGGTTCCGCCTGAGCAGTTCTTC
j_gene: TRBJ2-3; d_gene: NA; v_gene: TRBV7-9; abundance: NA; CDR3aa: CASSLRMASTDTQYF; CDR3nt: TGTGCCAGCAGCTTACGGATGGCTAGCACAGATACGCAGTATTTT
j_gene: TRBJ2-7; d_gene: NA; v_gene: TRBV7-6; abundance: NA; CDR3aa: CASSLDQSEQYF; CDR3nt: TGTGCCAGCAGCTTAGATCAGAGTGAGCAGTACTTC
j_gene: TRBJ1-1; d_gene: NA; v_gene: TRBV7-2; abundance: NA; CDR3aa: CASSLYIGTPTEAFF; CDR3nt: TGTGCCAGCAGCCTTTATATCGGAACCCCCACTGAAGCTTTCTTT
j_gene: TRBJ1-4; d_gene: NA; v_gene: TRBV12-3/TRBV12-4; abundance: few; CDR3aa: CASSTPGATNEKLFF; CDR3nt: TGTGCCAGCAGCACCCCAGGAGCAACTAATGAAAAACTGTTTTTT
j_gene: TRBJ2-2; d_gene: TRBD2; v_gene: TRBV11-2; abundance: NA; CDR3aa: CASSPGTSLNTGELFF; CDR3nt: TGTGCCAGCAGCCCCGGGACTAGCCTAAACACCGGGGAGCTGTTTTTT
j_gene: TRBJ2-1; d_gene: NA; v_gene: TRBV18; abundance: few; CDR3aa: CASSPETVYNEQFF; CDR3nt: TGTGCCAGCTCACCAGAGACAGTGTACAATGAGCAGTTCTTC
j_gene: TRBJ2-7; d_gene: NA; v_gene: TRBV12-3/TRBV12-4; abundance: few; CDR3aa: CASSPRLRNEQYF; CDR3nt: TGTGCCAGCAGCCCCCGGTTGAGGAACGAGCAGTACTTC
j_gene: TRBJ1-1; d_gene: NA; v_gene: TRBV6-7; abundance: few; CDR3aa: CASSGEAFF; CDR3nt: TGTGCCAGCAGTGGTGAGGCTTTCTTT
j_gene: TRBJ1-3; d_gene: NA; v_gene: TRBV5-6; abundance: NA; CDR3aa: CASSYGGNTIYF; CDR3nt: TGTGCCAGCAGCTACGGGGGAAACACCATATATTTT
j_gene: TRBJ2-3; d_gene: NA; v_gene: TRBV5-1; abundance: few; CDR3aa: CASISTGSSTDTQYF; CDR3nt: TGCGCCAGCATTAGTACAGGGTCTAGCACAGATACGCAGTATTTT
j_gene: TRBJ2-1; d_gene: NA; v_gene: TRBV4-2; abundance: many; CDR3aa: CASSQLAGLSYNEQFF; CDR3nt: TGTGCCAGCAGCCAATTGGCGGGACTCTCCTACAATGAGCAGTTCTTC
j_gene: TRBJ2-6; d_gene: NA; v_gene: TRBV11-2; abundance: NA; CDR3aa: CASSQVGDVLTF; CDR3nt: TGTGCCAGCAGCCAGGTGGGGGACGTCCTGACTTTC
j_gene: TRBJ1-6; d_gene: NA; v_gene: TRBV19; abundance: NA; CDR3aa: CATSGRTYNSPLHF; CDR3nt: TGTGCCACAAGCGGGAGGACCTATAATTCACCCCTCCACTTT
j_gene: TRBJ1-5; d_gene: NA; v_gene: TRBV6-1; abundance: few; CDR3aa: CASRTGDFSNQPQHF; CDR3nt: TGTGCCAGTCGAACAGGAGACTTTAGCAATCAGCCCCAGCATTTT
j_gene: TRBJ2-5; d_gene: TRBD2; v_gene: TRBV4-3; abundance: NA; CDR3aa: CASSRKHRDYPVF; CDR3nt: TGCGCCAGCAGCCGAAAACACCGGGACTACCCAGTTTTC
j_gene: TRBJ2-5; d_gene: NA; v_gene: TRBV5-1; abundance: many; CDR3aa: CASSNQETQYF; CDR3nt: TGCGCCAGCAGCAACCAAGAGACCCAGTACTTC
j_gene: TRBJ2-5; d_gene: TRBD1; v_gene: TRBV7-3; abundance: few; CDR3aa: CASSLGQGFGTQYF; CDR3nt: TGTGCCAGCAGCCTGGGACAGGGGTTCGGGACCCAGTACTTC
j_gene: TRBJ2-7; d_gene: NA; v_gene: TRBV7-3; abundance: few; CDR3aa: CASSPTGQPTEQYF; CDR3nt: TGTGCCAGCAGCCCTACCGGACAGCCTACCGAGCAGTACTTC
j_gene: TRBJ2-7; d_gene: TRBD2; v_gene: TRBV7-9; abundance: few; CDR3aa: CASSLAVAGTYEQYF; CDR3nt: TGTGCCAGCAGCTTAGCGGTAGCGGGGACCTACGAGCAGTACTTC
j_gene: TRBJ2-4; d_gene: NA; v_gene: TRBV7-6; abundance: NA; CDR3aa: CASSPEPGSLIQYF; CDR3nt: TGTGCCAGCAGCCCCGAGCCAGGGTCCCTCATTCAGTACTTC
j_gene: TRBJ2-7; d_gene: TRBD1; v_gene: TRBV10-3; abundance: NA; CDR3aa: CAISETTLNRGNEQYF; CDR3nt: TGTGCCATCAGTGAGACCACCTTGAACAGGGGGAACGAGCAGTACTTC
j_gene: TRBJ2-7; d_gene: NA; v_gene: TRBV9; abundance: NA; CDR3aa: CASSVSDITYEQYF; CDR3nt: TGTGCCAGCAGCGTATCCGACATCACCTACGAGCAGTACTTC
j_gene: TRBJ1-2; d_gene: NA; v_gene: TRBV5-1; abundance: NA; CDR3aa: CASSLLSAANYGYTF; CDR3nt: TGCGCCAGCAGCTTGTTGTCAGCAGCTAACTATGGCTACACCTTC
j_gene: TRBJ2-7; d_gene: TRBD2; v_gene: TRBV18; abundance: NA; CDR3aa: CASSPNRARLARNYEQYF; CDR3nt: TGTGCCAGCTCACCAAACAGGGCCCGACTAGCGCGGAACTACGAGCAGTACTTC
j_gene: TRBJ2-3; d_gene: TRBD2; v_gene: TRBV7-3; abundance: few; CDR3aa: CASSASLAEPDTQYF; CDR3nt: TGTGCCAGCAGCGCCTCACTAGCGGAGCCAGATACGCAGTATTTT
j_gene: TRBJ2-7; d_gene: NA; v_gene: TRBV7-2; abundance: NA; CDR3aa: CASSLLGGVGEQYF; CDR3nt: TGTGCCAGCAGCTTATTAGGGGGAGTAGGCGAGCAGTACTTC
j_gene: TRBJ1-1; d_gene: NA; v_gene: TRBV28; abundance: NA; CDR3aa: CASNTNLNTEAFF; CDR3nt: TGTGCCAGCAACACCAATTTGAACACTGAAGCTTTCTTT
j_gene: TRBJ2-7; d_gene: NA; v_gene: TRBV19; abundance: NA; CDR3aa: CASSEGAREISLYEQYF; CDR3nt: TGTGCCAGTTCCGAGGGGGCCCGGGAGATCTCCCTCTACGAGCAGTACTTC
j_gene: TRBJ2-1; d_gene: NA; v_gene: TRBV4-3; abundance: NA; CDR3aa: CASSQSAPRDSSANVQFF; CDR3nt: TGCGCCAGCAGCCAATCAGCCCCCCGGGACTCGTCGGCCAATGTGCAGTTCTTC
j_gene: TRBJ1-2; d_gene: NA; v_gene: TRBV28; abundance: few; CDR3aa: CASSWAGLSYGYTF; CDR3nt: TGTGCCAGCAGTTGGGCCGGACTATCCTATGGCTACACCTTC
j_gene: TRBJ2-1; d_gene: NA; v_gene: TRBV14; abundance: many; CDR3aa: CASSQVDYRGGQNNEQFF; CDR3nt: TGTGCCAGCAGCCAAGTGGATTACAGGGGAGGGCAGAACAATGAGCAGTTCTTC
j_gene: TRBJ2-1; d_gene: NA; v_gene: TRBV6-5; abundance: few; CDR3aa: CASSYAGSAGGNNEQFF; CDR3nt: TGTGCCAGCAGTTACGCGGGGTCGGCAGGGGGTAACAATGAGCAGTTCTTC
j_gene: TRBJ2-7; d_gene: TRBD2; v_gene: TRBV15; abundance: few; CDR3aa: CATSPGTSGYEQYF; CDR3nt: TGTGCCACCAGCCCCGGGACTAGCGGCTACGAGCAGTACTTC
j_gene: TRBJ2-3; d_gene: NA; v_gene: TRBV20-1; abundance: NA; CDR3aa: CSASGPPDTQYF; CDR3nt: TGCAGTGCTAGCGGGCCCCCAGATACGCAGTATTTT
j_gene: TRBJ2-5; d_gene: NA; v_gene: TRBV7-9; abundance: NA; CDR3aa: CASSTGTFKVGETQYF; CDR3nt: TGTGCCAGCAGCACCGGGACATTCAAGGTGGGGGAGACCCAGTACTTC
j_gene: TRBJ2-5; d_gene: NA; v_gene: TRBV5-1; abundance: NA; CDR3aa: CASSRQEPQETQYF; CDR3nt: TGCGCCAGCAGCCGACAGGAGCCCCAAGAGACCCAGTACTTC
j_gene: TRBJ1-5; d_gene: NA; v_gene: TRBV7-8; abundance: NA; CDR3aa: CASSLVGAAYSNQPQHF; CDR3nt: TGTGCCAGCAGCTTAGTAGGGGCGGCTTATAGCAATCAGCCCCAGCATTTT
j_gene: TRBJ2-3; d_gene: NA; v_gene: TRBV6-5; abundance: few; CDR3aa: CASSYSPGPKGTDTQYF; CDR3nt: TGTGCCAGCAGTTACTCGCCAGGGCCCAAGGGCACAGATACGCAGTATTTT
j_gene: TRBJ2-3; d_gene: TRBD2; v_gene: TRBV7-2; abundance: NA; CDR3aa: CASSRLAGGVDTQYF; CDR3nt: TGTGCCAGCAGTCGACTAGCGGGAGGGGTGGATACGCAGTATTTT
j_gene: TRBJ2-3; d_gene: NA; v_gene: TRBV5-1; abundance: NA; CDR3aa: CASSLTGSSTDTQYF; CDR3nt: TGCGCCAGCAGCTTGACCGGATCTAGCACAGATACGCAGTATTTT
j_gene: TRBJ2-5; d_gene: TRBD2; v_gene: TRBV7-9; abundance: few; CDR3aa: CASRLTSAETQYF; CDR3nt: TGTGCCAGCAGACTGACTAGCGCAGAGACCCAGTACTTC
j_gene: TRBJ2-5; d_gene: NA; v_gene: TRBV7-8; abundance: many; CDR3aa: CASSLSQGETQYF; CDR3nt: TGTGCCAGCAGCCTAAGTCAGGGGGAGACCCAGTACTTC
j_gene: TRBJ2-7; d_gene: TRBD2; v_gene: TRBV11-2; abundance: few; CDR3aa: CASSLEGLAGWGEQYF; CDR3nt: TGTGCCAGCAGCTTAGAAGGACTAGCGGGATGGGGTGAGCAGTACTTC
j_gene: TRBJ2-1; d_gene: NA; v_gene: TRBV7-2; abundance: many; CDR3aa: CASSFNNEQFF; CDR3nt: TGTGCCAGCAGCTTCAACAATGAGCAGTTCTTC
j_gene: TRBJ2-1; d_gene: TRBD2; v_gene: TRBV5-1; abundance: few; CDR3aa: CASSLSTGRAYNEQFF; CDR3nt: TGCGCCAGCAGCTTGTCGACCGGGAGGGCATACAATGAGCAGTTCTTC
j_gene: TRBJ1-5; d_gene: NA; v_gene: TRBV18; abundance: NA; CDR3aa: CASSPTADLPQHF; CDR3nt: TGTGCCAGCTCACCGACAGCCGATCTGCCCCAGCATTTT
j_gene: TRBJ2-5; d_gene: TRBD2; v_gene: TRBV28; abundance: few; CDR3aa: CASSFQGTSVETQYF; CDR3nt: TGTGCCAGCAGTTTTCAAGGGACTAGCGTAGAGACCCAGTACTTC
j_gene: TRBJ1-6; d_gene: NA; v_gene: TRBV20-1; abundance: few; CDR3aa: CSLRLRESPLHF; CDR3nt: TGCAGTCTTAGGTTACGGGAGTCACCCCTCCACTTT
j_gene: TRBJ2-7; d_gene: TRBD1; v_gene: TRBV6-5; abundance: NA; CDR3aa: CASSYTRDRDNEQYF; CDR3nt: TGTGCCAGCAGTTACACTAGGGACAGGGATAACGAGCAGTACTTC
j_gene: TRBJ2-3; d_gene: TRBD2; v_gene: TRBV15; abundance: NA; CDR3aa: CATSRTGLAGFTDTQYF; CDR3nt: TGTGCCACCAGCAGGACGGGACTAGCGGGGTTCACAGATACGCAGTATTTT